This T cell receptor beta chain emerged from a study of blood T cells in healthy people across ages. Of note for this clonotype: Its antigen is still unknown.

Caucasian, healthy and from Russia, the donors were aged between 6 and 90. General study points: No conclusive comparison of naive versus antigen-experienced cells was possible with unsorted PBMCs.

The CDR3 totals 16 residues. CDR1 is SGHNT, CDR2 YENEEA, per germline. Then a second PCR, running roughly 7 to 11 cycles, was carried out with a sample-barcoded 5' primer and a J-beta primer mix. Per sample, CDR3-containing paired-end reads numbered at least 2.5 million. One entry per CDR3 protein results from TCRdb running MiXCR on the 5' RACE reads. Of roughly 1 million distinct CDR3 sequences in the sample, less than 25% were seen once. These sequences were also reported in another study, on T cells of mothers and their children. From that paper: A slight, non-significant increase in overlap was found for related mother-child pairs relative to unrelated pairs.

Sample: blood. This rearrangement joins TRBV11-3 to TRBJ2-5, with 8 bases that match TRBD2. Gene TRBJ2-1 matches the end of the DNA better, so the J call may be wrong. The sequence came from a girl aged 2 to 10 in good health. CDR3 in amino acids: CASNRPGGVSYNEQFF. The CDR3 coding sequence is TGTGCCAGCAACCGACCCGGGGGGGTGTCTTACAATGAGCAGTTCTTC.